This paragraph reports one TCR beta chain. This record belongs to a study of control samples from healthy donors and cancer patients. Generated by immunoSEQ multiplex PCR, the TCRdb table keeps only in-frame clones and is missing some. Counted here are 85,000 to 95,000 clones, 91% occurring once; the ten biggest clones make up nearly 0.95%. This CDR3 has 15 amino acids. The V and J ends lost 3 bases and 4 bases respectively, with 14 bases between them. Germline values: CDR1 WSHSY, CDR2 SAAADI. Specimen: blood. The TCR was taken from a young woman in good health. The chain carries TRBV10-2 and TRBJ2-3; the D call may be TRBD1 or TRBD2 (5 bases each). Here the CDR3 reads CASSESGTDPDTQYF. The CDR3 coding sequence is TGCGCCAGCAGTGAATCCGGGACCGACCCAGATACGCAGTATTTT.